The clone carrying this TCR beta chain was counted at least ten times. The entry originates in a study of T cells in Graves' hyperthyroidism and ophthalmopathy. V was shortened by 7 bases and J by 5 bases, with 17 bases between the two germline ends. CDR3 length equals 14 residues. CDR1 and CDR2 from the germline V gene are MNHNS and SASEGT. The source material, RNA transcripts, was used to amplify TCR beta CDR3 regions. The study used the HTBI primer set for a first-round RT-PCR of the TCR CDR3. TCRdb processed the multiplex PCR reads anew with MiXCR; each CDR3 protein has one entry. In the table there are more than 300,000 distinct CDR3 sequences, 15% to 20% of which are singletons.

The sequence was collected from a man younger than 35 with Graves' ophthalmopathy. The V call is TRBV6-1, the J call TRBJ2-5, with D perhaps TRBD1 or TRBD2 (5 bases each). The sequencing sample was made of blood. CDR3 in DNA: TGTGCCAGCAAACTCAGGCCCTGGGGGGAGACCCAGTACTTC. Translated, it gives CASKLRPWGETQYF.